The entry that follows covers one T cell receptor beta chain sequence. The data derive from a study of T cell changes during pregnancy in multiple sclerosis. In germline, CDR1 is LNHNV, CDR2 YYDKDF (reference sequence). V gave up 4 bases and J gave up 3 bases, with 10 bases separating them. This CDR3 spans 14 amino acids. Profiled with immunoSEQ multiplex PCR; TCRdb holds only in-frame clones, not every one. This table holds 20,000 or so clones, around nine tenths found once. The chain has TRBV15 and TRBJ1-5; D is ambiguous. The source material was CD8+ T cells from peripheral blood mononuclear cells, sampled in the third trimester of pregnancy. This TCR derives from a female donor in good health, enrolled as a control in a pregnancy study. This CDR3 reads CATSMHRDNQPQHF. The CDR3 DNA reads TGTGCCACCAGCATGCATCGGGACAATCAGCCCCAGCATTTT.